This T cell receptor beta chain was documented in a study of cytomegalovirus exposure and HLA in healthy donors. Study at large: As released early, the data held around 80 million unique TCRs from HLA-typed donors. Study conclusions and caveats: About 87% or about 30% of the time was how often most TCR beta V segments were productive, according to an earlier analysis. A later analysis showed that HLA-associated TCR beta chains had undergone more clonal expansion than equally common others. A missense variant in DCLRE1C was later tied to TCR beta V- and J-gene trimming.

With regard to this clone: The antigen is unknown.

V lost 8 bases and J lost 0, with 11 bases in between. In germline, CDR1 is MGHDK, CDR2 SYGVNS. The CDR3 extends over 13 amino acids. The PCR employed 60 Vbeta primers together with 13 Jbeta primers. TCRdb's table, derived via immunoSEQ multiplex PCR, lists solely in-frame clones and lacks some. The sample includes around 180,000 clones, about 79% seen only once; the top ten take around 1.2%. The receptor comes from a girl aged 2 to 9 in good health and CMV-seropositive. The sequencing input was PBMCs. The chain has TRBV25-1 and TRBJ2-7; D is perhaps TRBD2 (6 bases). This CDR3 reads CASSSGRSYEQYF. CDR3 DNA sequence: TGTGCCAGCTCGAGCGGGCGCTCCTACGAGCAGTACTTC.